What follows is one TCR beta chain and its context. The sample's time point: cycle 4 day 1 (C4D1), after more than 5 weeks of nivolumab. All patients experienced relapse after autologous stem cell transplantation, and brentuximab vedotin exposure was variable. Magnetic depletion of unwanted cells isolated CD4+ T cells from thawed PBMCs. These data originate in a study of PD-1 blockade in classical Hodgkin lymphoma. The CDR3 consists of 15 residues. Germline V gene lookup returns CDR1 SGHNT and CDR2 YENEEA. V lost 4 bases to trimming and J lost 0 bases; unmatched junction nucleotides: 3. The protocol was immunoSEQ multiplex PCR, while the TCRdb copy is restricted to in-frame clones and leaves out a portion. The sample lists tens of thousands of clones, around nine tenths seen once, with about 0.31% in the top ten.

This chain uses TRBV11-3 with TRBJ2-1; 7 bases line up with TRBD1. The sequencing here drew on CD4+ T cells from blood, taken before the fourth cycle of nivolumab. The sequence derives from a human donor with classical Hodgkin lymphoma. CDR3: CASSSRDSSYNEQFF. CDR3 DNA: TGTGCCAGCAGCTCAAGGGACAGCTCCTACAATGAGCAGTTCTTC.